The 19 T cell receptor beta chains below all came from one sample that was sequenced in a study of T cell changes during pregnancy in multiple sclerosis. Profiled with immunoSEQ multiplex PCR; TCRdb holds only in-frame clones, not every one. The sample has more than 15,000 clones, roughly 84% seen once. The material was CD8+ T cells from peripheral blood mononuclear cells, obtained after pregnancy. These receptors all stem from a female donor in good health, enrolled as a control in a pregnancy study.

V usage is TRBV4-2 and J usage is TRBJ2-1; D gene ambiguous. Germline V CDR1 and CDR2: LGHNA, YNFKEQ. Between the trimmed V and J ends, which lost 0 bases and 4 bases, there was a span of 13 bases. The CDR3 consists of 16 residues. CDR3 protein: CASSQEAPGQYNEQFF. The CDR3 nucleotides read TGTGCCAGCAGCCAAGAGGCACCTGGCCAATACAATGAGCAGTTCTTC.

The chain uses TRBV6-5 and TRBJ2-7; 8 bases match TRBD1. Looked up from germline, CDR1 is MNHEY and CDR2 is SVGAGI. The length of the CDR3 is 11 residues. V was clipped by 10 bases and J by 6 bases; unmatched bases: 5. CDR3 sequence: CATGQGGEQYF. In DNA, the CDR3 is TGTGCCACCGGACAGGGCGGCGAGCAGTACTTC.

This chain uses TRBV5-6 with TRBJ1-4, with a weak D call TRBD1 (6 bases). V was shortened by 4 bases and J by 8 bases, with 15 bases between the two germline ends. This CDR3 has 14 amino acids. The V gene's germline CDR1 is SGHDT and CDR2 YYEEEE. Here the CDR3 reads CASSGGRGSEKLFF. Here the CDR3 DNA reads TGTGCCAGCAGCGGAGGCAGGGGTAGCGAAAAACTGTTTTTT.

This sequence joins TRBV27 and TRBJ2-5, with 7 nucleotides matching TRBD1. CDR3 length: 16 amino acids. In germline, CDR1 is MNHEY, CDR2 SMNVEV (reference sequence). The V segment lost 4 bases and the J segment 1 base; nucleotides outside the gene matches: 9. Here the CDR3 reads CASSSRPGGSQETQYF. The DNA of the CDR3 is TGTGCCAGCAGTTCACGGCCAGGGGGTAGCCAAGAGACCCAGTACTTC.

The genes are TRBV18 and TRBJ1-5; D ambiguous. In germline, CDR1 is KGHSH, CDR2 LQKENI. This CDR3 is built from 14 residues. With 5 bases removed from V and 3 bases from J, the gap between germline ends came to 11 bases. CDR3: CASSYEAYNQPQHF. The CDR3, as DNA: TGTGCCAGCTCATATGAGGCTTACAATCAGCCCCAGCATTTT.

The CDR3: CASSPEDYFWGYTF. CDR3 DNA: TGTGCCAGCAGCCCGGAGGACTATTTCTGGGGCTACACCTTC. This rearrangement joins TRBV11-2 to TRBJ1-2; no firm D call. Germline V CDR1 and CDR2: SGHAT, FQNNGV. CDR3 length: 14 amino acids. The germline V and J ends were trimmed by 5 bases and 8 bases, with 18 bases remaining between them. The full variable domain, its missing parts supplied by reference TRBV11-2 and TRBJ1-2, is EAGVAQSPRYKIIEKRQSVAFWCNPISGHATLYWYQQILGQGPKLLIQFQNNGVVDDSQLPKDRFSAERLKGVDSTLKIQPAKLEDSAVYLCASSPEDYFWGYTFGSGTRLTVV.

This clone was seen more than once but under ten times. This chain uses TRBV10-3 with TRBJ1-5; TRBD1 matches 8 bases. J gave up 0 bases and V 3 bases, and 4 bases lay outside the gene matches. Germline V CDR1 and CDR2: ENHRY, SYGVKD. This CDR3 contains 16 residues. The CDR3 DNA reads TGTGCCATCAGTGAAACGGACAGGGATAGCAATCAGCCCCAGCATTTT. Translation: CAISETDRDSNQPQHF.

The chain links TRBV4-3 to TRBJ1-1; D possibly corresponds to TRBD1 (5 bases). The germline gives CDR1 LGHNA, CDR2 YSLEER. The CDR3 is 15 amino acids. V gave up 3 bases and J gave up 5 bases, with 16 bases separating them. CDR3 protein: CASSQSWGEGTEAFF. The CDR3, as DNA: TGCGCCAGCAGCCAGTCTTGGGGGGAGGGTACTGAAGCTTTCTTT.

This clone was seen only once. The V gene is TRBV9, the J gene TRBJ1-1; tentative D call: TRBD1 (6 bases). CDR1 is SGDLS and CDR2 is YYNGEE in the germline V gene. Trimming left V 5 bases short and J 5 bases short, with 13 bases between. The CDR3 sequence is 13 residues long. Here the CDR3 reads CASRGGQGTEAFF. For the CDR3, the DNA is TGTGCCAGCAGGGGTGGGCAGGGGACTGAAGCTTTCTTT.

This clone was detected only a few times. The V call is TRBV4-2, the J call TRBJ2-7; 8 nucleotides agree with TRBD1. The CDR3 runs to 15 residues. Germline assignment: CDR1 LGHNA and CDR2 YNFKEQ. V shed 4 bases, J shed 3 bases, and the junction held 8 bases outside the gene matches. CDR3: CASSPIGTGGYEQYF. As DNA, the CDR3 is TGTGCCAGCAGCCCGATTGGGACAGGCGGCTACGAGCAGTACTTC.

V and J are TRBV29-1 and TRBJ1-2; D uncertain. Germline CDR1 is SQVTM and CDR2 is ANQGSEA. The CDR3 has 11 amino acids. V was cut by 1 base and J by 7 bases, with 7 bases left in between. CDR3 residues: CSVEGRIGYTF. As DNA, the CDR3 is TGCAGCGTTGAAGGGAGGATTGGCTACACCTTC.

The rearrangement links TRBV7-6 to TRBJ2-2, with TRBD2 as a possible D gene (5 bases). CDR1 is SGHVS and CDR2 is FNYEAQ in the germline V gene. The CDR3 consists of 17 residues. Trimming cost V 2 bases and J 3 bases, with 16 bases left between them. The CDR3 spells CASSLSSGFRDTGELFF. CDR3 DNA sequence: TGTGCCAGCAGCTTATCATCGGGGTTTCGAGACACCGGGGAGCTGTTTTTT. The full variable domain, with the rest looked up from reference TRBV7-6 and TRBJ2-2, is GAGVSQSPRYKVTKRGQDVALRCDPISGHVSLYWYRQALGQGPEFLTYFNYEAQQDKSGLPNDRFSAERPEGSISTLTIQRTEQRDSAMYRCASSLSSGFRDTGELFFGEGSRLTVL.

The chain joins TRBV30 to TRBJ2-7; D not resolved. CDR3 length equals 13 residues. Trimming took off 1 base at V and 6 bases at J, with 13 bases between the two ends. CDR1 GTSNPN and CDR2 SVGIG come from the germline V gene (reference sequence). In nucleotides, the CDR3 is TGTGCCTGGAGTGGTCCAGACTCGGGCGAGCAGTACTTC. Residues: CAWSGPDSGEQYF.

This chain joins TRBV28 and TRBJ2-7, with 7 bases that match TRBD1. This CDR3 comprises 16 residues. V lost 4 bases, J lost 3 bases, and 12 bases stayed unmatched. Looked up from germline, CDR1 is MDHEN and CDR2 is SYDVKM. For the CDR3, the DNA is TGTGCCAGCAGTTCCCCCACGGACAGGCCGGGCTACGAGCAGTACTTC. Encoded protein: CASSSPTDRPGYEQYF. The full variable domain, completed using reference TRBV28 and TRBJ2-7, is DVKVTQSSRYLVKRTGEKVFLECVQDMDHENMFWYRQDPGLGLRLIYFSYDVKMKEKGDIPEGYSVSREKKERFSLILESASTNQTSMYLCASSSPTDRPGYEQYFGPGTRLTVT.

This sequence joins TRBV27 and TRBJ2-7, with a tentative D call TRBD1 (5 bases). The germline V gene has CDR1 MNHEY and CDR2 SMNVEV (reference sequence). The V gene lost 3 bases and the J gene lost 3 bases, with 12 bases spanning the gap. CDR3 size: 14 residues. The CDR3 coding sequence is TGTGCCAGCAGTTTTCAGGGTCGTAACTACGAGCAGTACTTC. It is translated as CASSFQGRNYEQYF.

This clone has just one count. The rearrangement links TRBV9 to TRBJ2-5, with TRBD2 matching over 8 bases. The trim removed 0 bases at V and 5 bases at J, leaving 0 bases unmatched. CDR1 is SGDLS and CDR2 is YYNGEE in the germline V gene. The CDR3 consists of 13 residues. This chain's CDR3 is CASSVAGGETQYF. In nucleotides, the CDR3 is TGTGCCAGCAGCGTAGCGGGGGGGGAGACCCAGTACTTC.

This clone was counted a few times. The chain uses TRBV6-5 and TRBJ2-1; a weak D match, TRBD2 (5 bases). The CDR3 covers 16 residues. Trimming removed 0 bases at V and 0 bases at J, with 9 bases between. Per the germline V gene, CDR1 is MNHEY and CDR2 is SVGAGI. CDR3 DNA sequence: TGTGCCAGCAGTTACTCGGACTCGTCCTCCTACAATGAGCAGTTCTTC. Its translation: CASSYSDSSSYNEQFF.

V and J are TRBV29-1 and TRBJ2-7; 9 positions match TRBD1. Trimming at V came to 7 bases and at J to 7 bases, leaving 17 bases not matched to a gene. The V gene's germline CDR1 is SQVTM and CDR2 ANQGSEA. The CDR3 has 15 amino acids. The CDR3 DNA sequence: TGCAGCGCCATAGGGGGGGACAGGGCTTCCAGGGAGCAGTACTTC. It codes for CSAIGGDRASREQYF.

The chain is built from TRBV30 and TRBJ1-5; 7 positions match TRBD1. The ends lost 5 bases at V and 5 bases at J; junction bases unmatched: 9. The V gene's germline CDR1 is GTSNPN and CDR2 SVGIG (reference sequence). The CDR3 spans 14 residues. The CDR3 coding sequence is TGTGCCTGGGACCCGGGCAGGGGGGATCAGCCCCAGCATTTT. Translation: CAWDPGRGDQPQHF. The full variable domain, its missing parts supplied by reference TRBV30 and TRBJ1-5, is SQTIHQWPATLVQPVGSPLSLECTVEGTSNPNLYWYRQAAGRGLQLLFYSVGIGQISSEVPQNLSASRPQDRQFILSSKKLLLSDSGFYLCAWDPGRGDQPQHFGDGTRLSIL.